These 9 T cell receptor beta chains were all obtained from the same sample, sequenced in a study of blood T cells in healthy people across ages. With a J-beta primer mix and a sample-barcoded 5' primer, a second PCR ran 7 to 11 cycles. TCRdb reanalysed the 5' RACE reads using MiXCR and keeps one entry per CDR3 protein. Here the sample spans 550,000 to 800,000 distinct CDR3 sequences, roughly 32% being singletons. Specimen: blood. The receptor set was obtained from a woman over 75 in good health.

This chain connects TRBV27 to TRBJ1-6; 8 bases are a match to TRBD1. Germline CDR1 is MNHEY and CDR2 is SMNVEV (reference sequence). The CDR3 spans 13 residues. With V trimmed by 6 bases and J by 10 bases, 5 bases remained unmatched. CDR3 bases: TGTGCCAGCAGCAGGGGGCATGGCTCACCCCTCCACTTT. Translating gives CASSRGHGSPLHF.

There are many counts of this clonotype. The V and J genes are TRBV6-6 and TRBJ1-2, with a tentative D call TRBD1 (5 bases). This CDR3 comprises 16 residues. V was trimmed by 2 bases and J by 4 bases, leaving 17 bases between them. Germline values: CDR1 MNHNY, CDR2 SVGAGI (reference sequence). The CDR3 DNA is TGTGCCAGCAGTTACATGCTTCAACAGGACCTCTATGGCTACACCTTC. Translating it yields CASSYMLQQDLYGYTF.

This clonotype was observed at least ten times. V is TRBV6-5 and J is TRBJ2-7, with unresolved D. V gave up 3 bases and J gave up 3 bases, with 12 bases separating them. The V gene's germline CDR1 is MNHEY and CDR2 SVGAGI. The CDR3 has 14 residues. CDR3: CASSYTPLVYEQYF. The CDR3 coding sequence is TGTGCCAGCAGTTATACGCCTTTGGTCTACGAGCAGTACTTC.

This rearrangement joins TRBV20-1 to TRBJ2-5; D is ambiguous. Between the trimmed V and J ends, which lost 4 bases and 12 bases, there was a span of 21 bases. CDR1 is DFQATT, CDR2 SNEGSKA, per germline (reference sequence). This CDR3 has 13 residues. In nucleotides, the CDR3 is TGCAGTGCTACCCACGACCGACAAGGTCTTGAGTACTTC. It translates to CSATHDRQGLEYF.

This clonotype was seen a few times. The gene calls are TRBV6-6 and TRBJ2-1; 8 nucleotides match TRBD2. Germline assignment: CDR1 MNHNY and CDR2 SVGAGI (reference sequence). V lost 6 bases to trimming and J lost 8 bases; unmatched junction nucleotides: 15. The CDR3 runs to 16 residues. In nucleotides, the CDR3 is TGTGCCAGCAGCCAAAGGTCCACCGGGGGGGCCGATGAGCAGTTCTTC. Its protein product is CASSQRSTGGADEQFF.

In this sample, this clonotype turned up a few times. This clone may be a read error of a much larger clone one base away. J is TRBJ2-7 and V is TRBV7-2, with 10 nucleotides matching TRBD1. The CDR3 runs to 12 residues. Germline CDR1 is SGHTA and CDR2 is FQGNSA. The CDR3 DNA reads TGTGCCGGCAGCTGGGACAGGGGCGAGCAGTACTTC. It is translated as CAGSWDRGEQYF. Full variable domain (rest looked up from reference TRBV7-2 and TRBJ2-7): GAGVSQSPSNKVTEKGKDVELRCDPISGHTALYWYRQSLGQGLEFLIYFQGNSAPDKSGLPSDRFSAERTGGSVSTLTIQRTQQEDSAVYLCAGSWDRGEQYFGPGTRLTVT.

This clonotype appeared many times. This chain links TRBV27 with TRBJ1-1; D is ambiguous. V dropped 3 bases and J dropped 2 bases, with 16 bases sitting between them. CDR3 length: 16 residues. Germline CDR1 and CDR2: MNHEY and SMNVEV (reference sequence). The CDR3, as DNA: TGTGCCAGCAGTTTGTCCGCGTTCGGGAGTAACACTGAAGCTTTCTTT. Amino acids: CASSLSAFGSNTEAFF.

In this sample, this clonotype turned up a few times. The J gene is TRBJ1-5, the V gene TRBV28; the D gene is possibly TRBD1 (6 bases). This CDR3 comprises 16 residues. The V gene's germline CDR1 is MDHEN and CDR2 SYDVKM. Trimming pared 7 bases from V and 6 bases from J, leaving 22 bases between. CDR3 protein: CASTIPRGALGQPQHF. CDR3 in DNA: TGTGCCAGCACGATTCCGAGGGGGGCACTGGGTCAGCCCCAGCATTTT. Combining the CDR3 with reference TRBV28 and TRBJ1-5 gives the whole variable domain DVKVTQSSRYLVKRTGEKVFLECVQDMDHENMFWYRQDPGLGLRLIYFSYDVKMKEKGDIPEGYSVSREKKERFSLILESASTNQTSMYLCASTIPRGALGQPQHFGDGTRLSIL.

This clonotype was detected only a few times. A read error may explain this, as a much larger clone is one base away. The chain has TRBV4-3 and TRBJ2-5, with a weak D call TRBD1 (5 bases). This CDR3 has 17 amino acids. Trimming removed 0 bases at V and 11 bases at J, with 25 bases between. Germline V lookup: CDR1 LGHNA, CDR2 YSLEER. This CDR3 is CASSQDRVRVTHNEQYF. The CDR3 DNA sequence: TGCGCCAGCAGCCAAGATAGAGTCAGGGTCACTCACAATGAGCAGTACTTC.